This T cell receptor (beta chain) was captured by sequencing in a study of OX40 agonist ivuxolimab in advanced cancers. Assay: immunoSEQ multiplex PCR; the TCRdb copy retains only in-frame clones and omits some. Of 70,000 to 95,000 clones in the sample, about 83% were seen once. To note about this clone: Its target is unknown.

The V gene end was trimmed by 4 bases and the J gene end by 6 bases; junction bases not matched to a gene: 5. The CDR3 spans 15 residues. CDR1 and CDR2 (germline): LGHNA, YSLEER. Findings and caveats of the study: Antigens targeted by the expanded peripheral T cells were not determined. Clonal expansion by week 6 occurred in CD4+ and CD8+ blood T cells (at 0.1 to 3.0 mg/kg).

The clonotype originates from an adult with an advanced solid tumor such as melanoma, head and neck, liver or kidney cancer. The material was CD4+ or CD8+ T cells sorted from blood, obtained in a trial of the OX40 agonist ivuxolimab. This rearrangement joins TRBV4-3 to TRBJ2-3, with TRBD2 matching 12 bases. The CDR3 nucleotides are TGCGCCAGCAGCCTCCGACTAGCGGGGGCGGATACGCAGTATTTT. Its protein is CASSLRLAGADTQYF.